A single sample is the source of the 11 T cell receptor beta chains below, sequenced in a study of T-cell reconstitution after alpha-beta-depleted transplantation in children. The TCRbeta library was prepared with unique molecular identifiers. TCRdb called the PCR reads again in MiXCR, with one record for every CDR3 protein. The sample yields around 100,000 distinct CDR3 sequences, about 9.3% seen once. Sequenced here: PBMCs, sampled before TCRalphabeta/CD19-depleted stem cell transplant. The receptors derive from a boy between 2 and 10 years old with acute lymphoblastic leukemia, due to receive a stem cell transplant.

This clonotype was seen at least ten times. This rearrangement joins TRBV5-4 to TRBJ2-2; D ambiguous. Trimming pared 0 bases from V and 0 bases from J, leaving 3 bases between. The CDR3 is 14 amino acids. The V gene's germline CDR1 is SGHNT and CDR2 YYREEE (reference sequence). The CDR3 region is CASSLEANTGELFF. For the CDR3, the DNA is TGTGCCAGCAGCTTGGAAGCGAACACCGGGGAGCTGTTTTTT.

This clonotype was observed at least ten times. This chain joins TRBV11-1 and TRBJ2-7; 7 nucleotides agree with TRBD2. In germline, CDR1 is SGHAT, CDR2 FQDESV (reference sequence). The CDR3 length is 18 residues. Germline trimming cut 5 bases from V and 0 bases from J; bases unmatched to any gene: 16. CDR3 sequence (DNA): TGTGCCAGCAGCCCCCGGGCGAGCGGGATGGGGTTCTCCTACGAGCAGTACTTC. The encoded protein is CASSPRASGMGFSYEQYF.

This clonotype was found once. The genes are TRBV5-1 and TRBJ1-2; 11 bases line up with TRBD1. The germline V gene encodes CDR1 SGHRS and CDR2 YFSETQ. J lost 8 bases, V lost 4 bases, and 10 bases had no gene match. The length of the CDR3 is 15 residues. DNA of the CDR3: TGCGCCAGCAGCGCGGACAGGGGGCAACCTATCGGCTACACCTTC. Amino acid sequence: CASSADRGQPIGYTF.

The chain carries TRBV5-6 and TRBJ2-7; the D is unclear. The CDR3 runs to 13 residues. V lost 3 bases and J lost 9, with 16 bases in between. Germline loops: CDR1 SGHDT, CDR2 YYEEEE. The CDR3 sequence is CASSSYIPGGQYF. The CDR3 DNA reads as TGTGCCAGCAGCTCCTATATCCCCGGTGGGCAGTACTTC.

This clonotype appeared many times. This sequence joins TRBV5-1 and TRBJ2-7; D uncertain. Looked up from germline, CDR1 is SGHRS and CDR2 is YFSETQ. There are 13 residues in the CDR3. The V gene lost 4 bases and the J gene lost 5 bases, with 13 bases spanning the gap. In DNA form, the CDR3 reads TGCGCCAGCAGCCGACGACAAGGGAACGAGCAGTACTTC. Encoded protein: CASSRRQGNEQYF.

In its sample, this clonotype was seen many times. The chain links TRBV25-1 to TRBJ2-1; maybe TRBD2 (5 bases). The CDR3 runs 13 residues. Trimming took off 6 bases at V and 4 bases at J, with 10 bases between the two ends. Germline loops: CDR1 MGHDK, CDR2 SYGVNS. CDR3 bases: TGTGCCAGCAGCCCCGAGGGATACAATGAGCAGTTCTTC. Residues: CASSPEGYNEQFF. The full variable domain, in which reference TRBV25-1 and TRBJ2-1 provide the parts outside the CDR3, is EADIYQTPRYLVIGTGKKITLECSQTMGHDKMYWYQQDPGMELHLIHYSYGVNSTEKGDLSSESTVSRIRTEHFPLTLESARPSHTSQYLCASSPEGYNEQFFGPGTRLTVL.

In its sample, this clonotype was seen a few times. The chain recombines TRBV7-9 with TRBJ1-2, with D perhaps matching TRBD1 (5 bases). Germline CDR1 and CDR2: SEHNR and FQNEAQ (reference sequence). Trimming took 2 bases from V and 4 from J, leaving 17 bases between them. This CDR3 comprises 16 residues. CDR3 residues: CASSLSLRVGGYGYTF. The CDR3 region has the DNA TGTGCCAGCAGCTTATCGCTCAGGGTAGGAGGCTATGGCTACACCTTC.

The rearrangement links TRBV5-1 to TRBJ2-3; D gene ambiguous. The germline V and J ends were trimmed by 4 bases and 2 bases, with 14 bases remaining between them. There are 15 residues in the CDR3. Germline V gene data show CDR1 as SGHRS and CDR2 as YFSETQ. CDR3 nucleotides: TGCGCCAGCAGCATGGACCCCGTGGCCACAGATACGCAGTATTTT. Protein product: CASSMDPVATDTQYF.

This clonotype occurred a few times. This chain uses TRBV5-1 with TRBJ2-5; D gene uncertain. Trimming shortened V by 0 bases and J by 5 bases, and 17 bases separated the two germline ends. This CDR3 region has 16 residues. Germline lookup yields CDR1 SGHRS and CDR2 YFSETQ. The CDR3 is CASSLESVLSLETQYF. CDR3 DNA: TGCGCCAGCAGCTTGGAATCGGTACTATCCCTGGAGACCCAGTACTTC. Filled out from reference TRBV5-1 and TRBJ2-5, the complete variable domain reads KAGVTQTPRYLIKTRGQQVTLSCSPISGHRSVSWYQQTPGQGLQFLFEYFSETQRNKGNFPGRFSGRQFSNSRSEMNVSTLELGDSALYLCASSLESVLSLETQYFGPGTRLLVL.

This clonotype has just a few counts. This chain uses TRBV25-1 with TRBJ2-1, with a weak D call TRBD2 (5 bases). The CDR3 is 11 amino acids. Deletions cut 11 bases from V and 8 bases from J, with 13 bases between. Germline loops: CDR1 MGHDK, CDR2 SYGVNS. The CDR3 protein is CAGSMGDEQFF. The CDR3 DNA reads TGTGCCGGTTCGATGGGAGATGAGCAGTTCTTC.

This clonotype has a count of ten or more. The chain employs TRBV20-1 and TRBJ2-7; TRBD1 matches at 8 bases. Germline V gene lookup returns CDR1 DFQATT and CDR2 SNEGSKA (reference sequence). Germline trimming cut 5 bases from V and 5 bases from J; bases unmatched to any gene: 11. CDR3 length equals 14 residues. The CDR3 sequence is CSAPPRQGKNEQYF. DNA for the CDR3: TGCAGTGCTCCTCCGAGACAGGGGAAGAACGAGCAGTACTTC.